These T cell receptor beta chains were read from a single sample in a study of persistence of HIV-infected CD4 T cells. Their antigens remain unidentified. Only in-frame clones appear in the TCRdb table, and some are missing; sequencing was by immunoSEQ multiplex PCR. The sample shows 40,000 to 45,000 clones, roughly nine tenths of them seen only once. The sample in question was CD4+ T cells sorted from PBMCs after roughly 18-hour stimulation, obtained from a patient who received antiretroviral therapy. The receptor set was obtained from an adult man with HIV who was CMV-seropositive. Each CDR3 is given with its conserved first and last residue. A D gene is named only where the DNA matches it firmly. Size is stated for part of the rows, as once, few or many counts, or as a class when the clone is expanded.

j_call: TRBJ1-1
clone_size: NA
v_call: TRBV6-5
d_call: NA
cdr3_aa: CASGIWGEAFF
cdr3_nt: TGTGCCAGCGGGATATGGGGTGAAGCTTTCTTT

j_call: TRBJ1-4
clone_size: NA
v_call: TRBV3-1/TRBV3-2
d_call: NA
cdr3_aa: CASSPRYPSVGEKLFF
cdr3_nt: TGTGCCAGCAGCCCCCGGTACCCGTCGGTAGGTGAAAAACTGTTTTTT

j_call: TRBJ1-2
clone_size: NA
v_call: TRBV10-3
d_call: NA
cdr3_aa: CAISEFADNYGYTF
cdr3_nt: TGTGCCATCAGTGAGTTCGCGGATAACTATGGCTACACCTTC

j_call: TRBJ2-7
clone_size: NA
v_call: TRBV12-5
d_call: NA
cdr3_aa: CASGLGDIRYEQYF
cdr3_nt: TGTGCTAGTGGTTTGGGAGACATCCGCTACGAGCAGTACTTC

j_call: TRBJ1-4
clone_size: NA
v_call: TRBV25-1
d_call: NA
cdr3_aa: CASSQNKPRGGEKLFF
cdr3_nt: TGTGCCAGCAGTCAAAACAAGCCACGGGGAGGTGAAAAACTGTTTTTT

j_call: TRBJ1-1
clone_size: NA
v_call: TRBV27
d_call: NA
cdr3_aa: CASSLFAEDTEAFF
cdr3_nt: TGTGCCAGCAGTTTATTCGCCGAAGACACTGAAGCTTTCTTT

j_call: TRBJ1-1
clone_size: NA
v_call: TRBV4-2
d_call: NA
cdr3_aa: CASSQVGGPLNTEAFF
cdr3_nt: TGTGCCAGCAGCCAAGTGGGGGGACCTCTGAACACTGAAGCTTTCTTT

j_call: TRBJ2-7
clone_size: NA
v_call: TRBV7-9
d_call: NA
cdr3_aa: CASSSPPGFQQYF
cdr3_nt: TGTGCCAGCAGCTCCCCTCCCGGGTTTCAGCAGTACTTC

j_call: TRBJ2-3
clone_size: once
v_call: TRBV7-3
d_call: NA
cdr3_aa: CASSLFQQDTQYF
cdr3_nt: TGTGCCAGCAGCTTATTCCAGCAAGATACGCAGTATTTT

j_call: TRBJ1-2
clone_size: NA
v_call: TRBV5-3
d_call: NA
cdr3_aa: CARSLALVSYNYGYTF
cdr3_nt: TGTGCCAGAAGCTTGGCCTTAGTGTCATATAACTATGGCTACACCTTC

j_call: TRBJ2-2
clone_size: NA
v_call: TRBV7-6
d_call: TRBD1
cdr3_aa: CASSRQGANTGELFF
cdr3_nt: TGTGCCAGCAGCCGACAGGGGGCGAACACCGGGGAGCTGTTTTTT

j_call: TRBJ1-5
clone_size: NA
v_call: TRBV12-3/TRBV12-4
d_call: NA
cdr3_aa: CASSLDAPQPQHF
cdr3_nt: TGTGCCAGCAGTTTGGACGCGCCCCAGCCCCAGCATTTT

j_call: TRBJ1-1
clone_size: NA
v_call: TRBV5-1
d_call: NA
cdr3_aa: CASSPNLDRYTEAFF
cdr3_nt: TGCGCCAGCAGCCCCAACCTTGACAGATACACTGAAGCTTTCTTT

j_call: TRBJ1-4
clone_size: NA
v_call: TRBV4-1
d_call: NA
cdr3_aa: CASSRLGGNREKLFF
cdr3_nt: TGCGCCAGCAGCCGCTTGGGTGGAAATCGCGAAAAACTGTTTTTT

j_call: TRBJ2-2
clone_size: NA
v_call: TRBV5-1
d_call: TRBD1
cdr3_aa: CASSSSGTGTTNTGELFF
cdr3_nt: TGCGCCAGCAGCTCATCCGGGACAGGAACTACGAACACCGGGGAGCTGTTTTTT

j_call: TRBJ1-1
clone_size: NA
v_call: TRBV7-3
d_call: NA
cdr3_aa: CASSLSRADTEAFF
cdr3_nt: TGTGCCAGCAGCTTAAGCAGGGCGGACACTGAAGCTTTCTTT

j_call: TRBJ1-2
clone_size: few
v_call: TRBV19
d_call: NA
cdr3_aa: CASRVGLEGGGYTF
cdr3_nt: TGTGCCAGTCGCGTGGGGCTCGAGGGAGGTGGCTACACCTTC

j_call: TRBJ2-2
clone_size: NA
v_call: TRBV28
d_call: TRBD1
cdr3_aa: CASSPRQGVNTGELFF
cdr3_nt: TGTGCCAGCAGCCCCAGACAGGGGGTGAACACCGGGGAGCTGTTTTTT

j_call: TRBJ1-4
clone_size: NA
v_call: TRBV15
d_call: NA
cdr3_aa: CATSRDHGSAFF
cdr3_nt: TGTGCCACCAGCAGAGATCACGGCTCAGCGTTTTTT

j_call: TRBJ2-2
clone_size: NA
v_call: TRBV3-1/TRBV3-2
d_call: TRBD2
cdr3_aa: CASSRSGAPNTGELFF
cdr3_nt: TGTGCCAGCAGCCGTAGCGGGGCGCCGAACACCGGGGAGCTGTTTTTT

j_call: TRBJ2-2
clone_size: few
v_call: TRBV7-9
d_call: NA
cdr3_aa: CASSRENTGELFF
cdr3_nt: TGTGCCAGCAGCCGAGAAAACACCGGGGAGCTGTTTTTT

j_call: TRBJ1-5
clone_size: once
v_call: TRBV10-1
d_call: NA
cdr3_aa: CASSEGYSNQPQHF
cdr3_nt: TGCGCCAGCAGTGAAGGATATAGCAATCAGCCCCAGCATTTT

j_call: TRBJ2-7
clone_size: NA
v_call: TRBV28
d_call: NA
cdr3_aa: CASSLNYEQYF
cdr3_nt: TGTGCCAGCAGTTTGAACTACGAGCAGTACTTC

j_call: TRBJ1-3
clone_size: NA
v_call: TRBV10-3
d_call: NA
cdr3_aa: CAISETPVPLQGSGNTIYF
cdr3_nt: TGTGCCATCAGTGAAACCCCAGTCCCTCTGCAGGGCTCTGGAAACACCATATATTTT

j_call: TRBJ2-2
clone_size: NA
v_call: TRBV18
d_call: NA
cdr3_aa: CASLSAGKNTGELFF
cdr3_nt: TGTGCCAGCTTGTCTGCAGGGAAGAACACCGGGGAGCTGTTTTTT

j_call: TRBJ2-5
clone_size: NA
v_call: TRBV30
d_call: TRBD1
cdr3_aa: CAWNRQGVEETQYF
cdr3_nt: TGTGCCTGGAACCGACAGGGGGTGGAAGAGACCCAGTACTTC

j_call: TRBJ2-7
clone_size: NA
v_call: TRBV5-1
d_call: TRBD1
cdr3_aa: CASSSWTGVYEQYF
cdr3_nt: TGCGCCAGCAGCTCTTGGACAGGGGTCTACGAGCAGTACTTC

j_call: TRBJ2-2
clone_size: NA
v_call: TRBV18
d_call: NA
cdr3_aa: CASPLTPERNTGELFF
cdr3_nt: TGTGCCAGCCCGTTGACCCCTGAGAGGAACACCGGGGAGCTGTTTTTT

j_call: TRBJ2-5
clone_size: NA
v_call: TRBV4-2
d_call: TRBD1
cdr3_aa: CASSQATGTGGRQETQYF
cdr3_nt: TGTGCCAGCAGCCAAGCCACCGGGACAGGGGGCAGGCAAGAGACCCAGTACTTC

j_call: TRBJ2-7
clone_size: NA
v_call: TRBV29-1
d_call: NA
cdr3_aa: CSVGGTGSYEQYF
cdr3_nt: TGCAGCGTTGGAGGGACCGGATCCTACGAGCAGTACTTC

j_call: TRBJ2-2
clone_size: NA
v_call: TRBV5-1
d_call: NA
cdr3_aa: CASRSGPNTGELFF
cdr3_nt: TGCGCCAGCCGGAGCGGGCCGAACACCGGGGAGCTGTTTTTT

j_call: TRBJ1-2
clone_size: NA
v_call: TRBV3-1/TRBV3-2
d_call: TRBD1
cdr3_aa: CASSQRDRVGGYTF
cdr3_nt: TGTGCCAGCAGCCAGAGGGACAGGGTGGGTGGCTACACCTTC

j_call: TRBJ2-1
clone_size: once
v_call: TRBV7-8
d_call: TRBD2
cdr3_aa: CASRTASGGNNEQFF
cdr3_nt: TGTGCCAGTCGGACGGCTAGCGGGGGGAACAATGAGCAGTTCTTC

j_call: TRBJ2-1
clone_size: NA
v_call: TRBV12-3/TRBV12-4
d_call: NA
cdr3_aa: CASSPPFSGQFF
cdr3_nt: TGTGCCAGCAGCCCCCCCTTTTCCGGGCAGTTCTTC

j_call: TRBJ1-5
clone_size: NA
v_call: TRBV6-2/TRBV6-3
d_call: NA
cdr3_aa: CASSYSRDYQPQHF
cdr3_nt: TGTGCCAGCAGTTACTCGAGGGACTATCAGCCCCAGCATTTT

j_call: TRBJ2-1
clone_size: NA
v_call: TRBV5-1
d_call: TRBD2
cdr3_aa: CASSPAGGPGTEQFF
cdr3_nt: TGCGCCAGCAGCCCTGCGGGGGGGCCGGGGACTGAGCAGTTCTTC

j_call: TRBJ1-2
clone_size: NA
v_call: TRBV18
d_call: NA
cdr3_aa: CASSPPGHYYGYTF
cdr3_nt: TGTGCCAGCTCACCACCGGGACACTACTATGGCTACACCTTC

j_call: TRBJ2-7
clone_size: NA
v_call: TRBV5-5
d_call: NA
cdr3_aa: CASSPSPGTTYEQYF
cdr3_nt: TGTGCCAGCAGCCCTTCTCCAGGAACAACCTACGAGCAGTACTTC

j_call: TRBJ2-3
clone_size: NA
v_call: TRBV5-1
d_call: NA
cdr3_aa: CASSLEGAAWDTQYF
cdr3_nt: TGCGCCAGCAGCCTGGAGGGAGCAGCATGGGATACGCAGTATTTT

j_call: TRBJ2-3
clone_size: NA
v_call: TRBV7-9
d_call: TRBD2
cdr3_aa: CASSFGTSPTDTQYF
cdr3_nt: TGTGCCAGCAGCTTTGGGACTAGCCCTACAGATACGCAGTATTTT

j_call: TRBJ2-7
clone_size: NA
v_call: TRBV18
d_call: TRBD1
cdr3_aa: CASSHRDRTYEQYF
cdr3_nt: TGTGCCAGCTCACACCGGGACAGGACCTACGAGCAGTACTTC

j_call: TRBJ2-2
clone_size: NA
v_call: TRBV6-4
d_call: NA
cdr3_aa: CASSDTDANTGELFF
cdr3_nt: TGTGCCAGCAGTGATACAGATGCGAACACCGGGGAGCTGTTTTTT

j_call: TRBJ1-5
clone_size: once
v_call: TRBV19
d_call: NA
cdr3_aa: CASSIKGSESNQPQHF
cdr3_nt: TGTGCCAGTAGTATAAAGGGGTCAGAGAGCAATCAGCCCCAGCATTTT

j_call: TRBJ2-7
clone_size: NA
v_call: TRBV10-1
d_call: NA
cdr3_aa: CASGSSYEQYF
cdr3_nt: TGCGCCAGCGGGAGCTCCTACGAGCAGTACTTC

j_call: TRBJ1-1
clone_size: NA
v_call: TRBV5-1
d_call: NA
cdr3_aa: CASSLAGGYMNTEAFF
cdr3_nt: TGCGCCAGCAGCTTGGCCGGAGGCTATATGAACACTGAAGCTTTCTTT

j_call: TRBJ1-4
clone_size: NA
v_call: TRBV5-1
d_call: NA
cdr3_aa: CASSRGTEANEKLFF
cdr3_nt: TGCGCCAGCAGCAGAGGGACGGAGGCTAATGAAAAACTGTTTTTT

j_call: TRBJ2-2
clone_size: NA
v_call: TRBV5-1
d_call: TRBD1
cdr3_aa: CASTWGQTANTGELFF
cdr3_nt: TGCGCCAGCACCTGGGGACAGACCGCGAACACCGGGGAGCTGTTTTTT

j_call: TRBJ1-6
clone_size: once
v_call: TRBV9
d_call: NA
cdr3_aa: CASSVRAIGVDNSPLHF
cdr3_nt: TGTGCCAGCAGCGTAAGGGCAATCGGGGTTGATAATTCACCCCTCCACTTT

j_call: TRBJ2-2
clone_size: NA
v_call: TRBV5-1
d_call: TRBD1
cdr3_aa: CASSLDQQGSGELFF
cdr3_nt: TGCGCCAGCAGCTTAGATCAACAGGGGAGCGGGGAGCTGTTTTTT

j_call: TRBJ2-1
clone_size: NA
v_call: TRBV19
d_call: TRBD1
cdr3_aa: CASSAQPGPGGNEQFF
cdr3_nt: TGTGCCAGTAGTGCGCAACCGGGACCAGGGGGCAATGAGCAGTTCTTC